This entry is about one T cell receptor (beta chain). Its cognate antigen has yet to be identified. Per-base quality was not reported, and no clone a single base away is much larger than it. TCRbeta CDR3 regions were amplified from genomic DNA by means of the immunoSEQ Assay, a bias-controlled multiplex PCR. On the study's bioinformatics: The number of nucleated cells in each sample was estimated from the amplification of reference gene primers within the assay. To quantify the absolute abundance of each unique TCRbeta CDR3 rearrangement, sequence reads were collapsed and filtered. Productive Simpson clonality was computed per sample as the square root of Simpson's diversity index over productive rearrangements. TCRdb stores this immuneACCESS table with in-frame sequences only. Part of the clones is absent; in the studies checked, under half of the shortfall reflects unresolved V genes, and no reason is known for the rest. V and J calls and clone size follow that table, whereas D and trimming were derived from the DNA. This sample is represented by around 83,000 clones; 70% to 90% of them were singletons. Under 8.5% of the sample goes to the ten largest clones.

Collaborating institutions collected whole blood in K2EDTA tubes following their own protocols. Collaborator samples were shipped for TCRbeta analysis as frozen whole blood, isolated PBMCs, or DNA extracted from either sample type. CDR1 MNHNY and CDR2 SVGAGI were looked up in the germline V gene (reference sequence). The CDR3 covers 15 residues, taking in both the cysteine and the phenylalanine. Only CDR3 DNA remains: 45 bases, in frame from the first base. The junction shows trimming of 2 bases on V and 4 bases on J, plus 14 bases between the germline ends. The data derive from a study of blood T cell repertoires in COVID-19 (dated by TCRdb to the early 2020s). Some background on the complete study: Samples covering the acute and convalescent phases of COVID-19 were provided by collaborators in the United States, Italy and Spain. Deeply sampled blood TCRbeta repertoires from subjects exposed to, actively infected with, or recovered from COVID-19 were included in the dataset. Samples came from the ongoing ImmuneRACE study (first 160 participants) plus 1,254 subjects from 6 global collaborators. Where available, HLA class I and class II types were obtained from metadata supplied by the sample provider rather than from assay-based typing. A freely available public database, intended as a resource for researchers studying the immune response to SARS-CoV-2, is where the repertoires were released. A de-identified subject ID, COVID-19 status, age in years and sex were almost always included in the sample metadata. The prospective study material was composed of cDNA or gDNA derived from T cells, B-cell-depleted T cells, or PBMCs.

Study-level results and caveats: How much clinical and demographic metadata was included differed by source and by participant, and the metadata was provided uncurated.

The rearranged segments are TRBV6-6 and TRBJ1-1; the D gene cannot be named for sure. The origin of this receptor is a man older than 75 with active or convalescent COVID-19. The sample consisted of peripheral blood. CDR3 region: CASSYGQEFGTEAFF. The nucleotide sequence reads TGTGCCAGCAGTTACGGGCAGGAATTTGGCACTGAAGCTTTCTTT.